A single sample is the source of the 15 T cell receptor beta chains below, sequenced in a study of chemoradiotherapy in HPV16-positive cancers. The assay was immunoSEQ multiplex PCR, and TCRdb's table has in-frame clones only and misses some. The sample lists about 20,000 clones; 80% to 95% were seen once. The sequenced sample was blood, obtained from a patient who underwent chemoradiotherapy. Receptors originate from a human donor with HPV-associated anogenital cancer.

The chain recombines TRBV6-5 with TRBJ2-5; D might be TRBD2 (6 bases). V gave up 0 bases and J gave up 4 bases, with 9 bases separating them. Germline CDR1 is MNHEY and CDR2 is SVGAGI. The CDR3 consists of 14 residues. The CDR3: CASSYSGTGETQYF. The CDR3 coding sequence is TGTGCCAGCAGTTACTCCGGGACTGGAGAGACCCAGTACTTC.

V is TRBV19 and J is TRBJ2-2; weak D call: TRBD1 (6 bases). The CDR3 covers 16 residues. V was pared by 6 bases and J by 2 bases, with 16 bases between. Per germline, CDR1 LNHDA and CDR2 SQIVND (reference sequence). The CDR3 spells CASRDQGRPNTGELFF. In DNA form, the CDR3 reads TGTGCCAGTAGGGATCAGGGGCGTCCCAACACCGGGGAGCTGTTTTTT.

The J gene is TRBJ2-1, the V gene TRBV6-1; TRBD2 matches at 9 bases. CDR3 length equals 17 residues. Germline lookup yields CDR1 MNHNS and CDR2 SASEGT. J lost 3 bases, V lost 1 base, and 7 bases had no gene match. The chain's CDR3 is CASSEELAGIDYNEQFF. In DNA form, the CDR3 reads TGTGCCAGCAGTGAAGAGCTAGCGGGAATCGACTACAATGAGCAGTTCTTC.

V gene TRBV5-5 combines with J gene TRBJ2-7; D is perhaps TRBD2 (5 bases). The CDR3 runs 17 residues. V dropped 4 bases and J dropped 6 bases, with 26 bases sitting between them. CDR1 and CDR2 from the germline V gene are SGHKS and YYEKEE (reference sequence). The CDR3 DNA reads as TGTGCCAGCAGCGAGTTTCCCCCCCCCGGGGAAGGGTCCGAGCAGTACTTC. It yields the protein CASSEFPPPGEGSEQYF.

This rearrangement joins TRBV19 to TRBJ2-1, with 15 bases that match TRBD2. This CDR3 has 15 residues. V trimming: 4 bases; J trimming: 8 bases; junction bases outside the gene matches: 3. Germline V gene lookup returns CDR1 LNHDA and CDR2 SQIVND (reference sequence). CDR3 sequence (DNA): TGTGCCAGTAGTAATGGACTAGCGGGGGGGCATGAGCAGTTCTTC. This sequence encodes CASSNGLAGGHEQFF.

This chain connects TRBV28 to TRBJ1-2; D gene unclear. The germline V gene encodes CDR1 MDHEN and CDR2 SYDVKM. This CDR3 spans 15 amino acids. V dropped 5 bases and J dropped 3 bases, with 16 bases sitting between them. CDR3 sequence (DNA): TGTGCCAGCAGTGGGGTAGCGTGGGAGGACTATGGCTACACCTTC. It codes for CASSGVAWEDYGYTF.

The chain combines TRBV4-2 with TRBJ2-7, with D possibly TRBD1 on 5 matching bases. The V gene lost 5 bases and the J gene lost 0 bases, with 17 bases spanning the gap. Germline values: CDR1 LGHNA, CDR2 YNFKEQ. The CDR3 has 16 amino acids. CDR3 nucleotides: TGTGCCAGCAGCTCAGTTGGGGCAGGGCCCTCCTACGAGCAGTACTTC. Translation: CASSSVGAGPSYEQYF.

The J gene is TRBJ2-5, the V gene TRBV4-1; 15 nucleotides line up with TRBD2. Germline CDR1 reads MGHRA; CDR2 reads YSYEKL. The CDR3 loop spans 18 amino acids. V lost 1 base, J lost 0 bases, and 3 bases stayed unmatched. Here the CDR3 reads CASSQVGTSGGYQETQYF. The CDR3 region has the DNA TGCGCCAGCAGCCAAGTGGGGACTAGCGGGGGGTACCAAGAGACCCAGTACTTC.

V and J are TRBV9 and TRBJ2-6; D ambiguous. Germline V gene lookup returns CDR1 SGDLS and CDR2 YYNGEE. Between the trimmed V and J ends, which lost 3 bases and 4 bases, there was a span of 20 bases. The CDR3 contains 18 residues. CDR3 DNA sequence: TGTGCCAGCAGCGGCCAGACACATACCTTGGGAGGGGCCAACGTCCTGACTTTC. Translation gives CASSGQTHTLGGANVLTF.

The V call is TRBV2, the J call TRBJ2-4; the D gene is possibly TRBD1 (6 bases). Trimming took off 2 bases at V and 3 bases at J, with 14 bases between the two ends. The CDR3 length is 16 residues. Germline V lookup: CDR1 SNHLY, CDR2 FYNNEI. This chain's CDR3 is CASSEMSRGNKNIQYF. CDR3 DNA sequence: TGTGCCAGCAGTGAAATGAGTAGGGGGAACAAAAACATTCAGTACTTC.

This clone came up a few times. The chain links TRBV5-4 to TRBJ1-2; unclear D gene. Germline loops: CDR1 SGHNT, CDR2 YYREEE (reference sequence). The CDR3 length is 13 residues. The V end lost 0 bases, the J end lost 6 bases, and 9 bases lay between the germline ends. CDR3 loop: CASSLGASDGYTF. In nucleotides, the CDR3 is TGTGCCAGCAGCTTGGGGGCATCCGATGGCTACACCTTC.

The chain uses TRBV4-1 and TRBJ1-1; tentatively, D is TRBD1 (6 bases). Germline values: CDR1 MGHRA, CDR2 YSYEKL. This CDR3 is 16 amino acids long. V was shortened by 2 bases and J by 8 bases, with 21 bases between the two germline ends. The CDR3 region has the DNA TGCGCCAGCAGCCAACCCGGACAGAAAGGGAGGGGGGAAGCTTTCTTT. Its translation is CASSQPGQKGRGEAFF.

Comments on this clone: A read error may produce the germline difference seen at one junction end. The chain combines TRBV7-7 with TRBJ2-5, with a weak D call TRBD2 (6 bases). The CDR3 has 13 amino acids. CDR1 is SSHAT, CDR2 FNYEAQ, per germline (reference sequence). The CDR3 loop reads CASSFGRGEAQYF. CDR3 nucleotide sequence: TGTGCTAGCAGCTTCGGGAGAGGGGAGGCCCAGTACTTC.

The chain links TRBV10-3 to TRBJ2-7; D gene ambiguous. The V gene's germline CDR1 is ENHRY and CDR2 SYGVKD. Trimming took off 3 bases at V and 0 bases at J, with 6 bases between the two ends. The CDR3 spans 13 residues. DNA of the CDR3: TGTGCCATCAGTGACGGCATCTCCTACGAGCAGTACTTC. It translates to CAISDGISYEQYF.

The chain joins TRBV10-3 to TRBJ1-4, with D maybe TRBD1 (6 bases). V was trimmed by 4 bases and J by 5 bases, leaving 11 bases between them. This CDR3 is built from 14 residues. CDR1 and CDR2 from the germline V gene are ENHRY and SYGVKD. The CDR3: CAISAGQLNEKLFF. The CDR3 nucleotides read TGTGCCATCAGTGCTGGACAGCTAAATGAAAAACTGTTTTTT.